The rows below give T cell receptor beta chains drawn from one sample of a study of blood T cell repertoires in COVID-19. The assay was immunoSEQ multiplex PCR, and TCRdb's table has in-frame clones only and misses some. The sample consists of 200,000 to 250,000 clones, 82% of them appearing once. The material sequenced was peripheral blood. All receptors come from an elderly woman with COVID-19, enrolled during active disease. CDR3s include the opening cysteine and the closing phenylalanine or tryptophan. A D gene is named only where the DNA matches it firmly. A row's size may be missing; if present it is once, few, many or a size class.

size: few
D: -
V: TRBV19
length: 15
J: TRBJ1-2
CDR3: CASTNGAGVGYGYTF
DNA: TGTGCCAGTACTAACGGAGCAGGGGTCGGCTATGGCTACACCTTC

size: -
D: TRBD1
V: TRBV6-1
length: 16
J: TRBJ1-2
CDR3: CASSERAGQDIYGYTF
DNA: TGTGCCAGCAGTGAACGCGCAGGACAGGATATCTATGGCTACACCTTC

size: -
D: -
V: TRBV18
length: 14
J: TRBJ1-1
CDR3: CASSPQRESTEAFF
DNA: TGTGCCAGCTCACCCCAAAGGGAGAGCACTGAAGCTTTCTTT

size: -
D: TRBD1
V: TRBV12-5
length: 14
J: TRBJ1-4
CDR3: CASGPGQGNEKLFF
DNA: TGTGCTAGTGGTCCCGGACAGGGAAATGAAAAACTGTTTTTT

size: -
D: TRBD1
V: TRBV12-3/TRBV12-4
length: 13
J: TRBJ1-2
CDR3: CASTGQGDYGYTF
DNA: TGTGCCAGCACCGGACAGGGAGACTATGGCTACACCTTC

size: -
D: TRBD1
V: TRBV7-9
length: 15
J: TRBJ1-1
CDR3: CASRSRAGGNTEAFF
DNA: TGTGCCAGCAGATCCCGGGCAGGGGGGAACACTGAAGCTTTCTTT

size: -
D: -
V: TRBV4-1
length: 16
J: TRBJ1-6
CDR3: CASSQEAGDYNSPLHF
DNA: TGCGCCAGCAGCCAAGAGGCAGGGGATTATAATTCACCCCTCCACTTT

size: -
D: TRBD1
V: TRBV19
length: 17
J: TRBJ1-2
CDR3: CASSMGLLAGGNYGYTF
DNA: TGTGCCAGTAGTATGGGGTTGCTGGCAGGGGGCAACTATGGCTACACCTTC

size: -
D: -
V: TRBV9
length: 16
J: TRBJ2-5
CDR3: CASSSGPWDSGETQYF
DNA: TGTGCCAGCAGCTCGGGCCCTTGGGACTCGGGAGAGACCCAGTACTTC

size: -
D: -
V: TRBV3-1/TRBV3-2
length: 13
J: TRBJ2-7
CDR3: CASSQGLVWEQYF
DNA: TGTGCCAGCAGCCAAGGGCTGGTGTGGGAGCAGTACTTC

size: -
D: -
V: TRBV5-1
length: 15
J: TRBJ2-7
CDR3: CASSQGQGSTYEQYF
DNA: TGCGCCAGCAGCCAGGGGCAGGGGTCGACCTACGAGCAGTACTTC

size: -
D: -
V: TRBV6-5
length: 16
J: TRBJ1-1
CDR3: CASSYSFIGVNTEAFF
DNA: TGTGCCAGCAGTTACTCGTTTATAGGGGTGAACACTGAAGCTTTCTTT

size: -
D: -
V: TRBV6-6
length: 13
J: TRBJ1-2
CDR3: CASSPENNYGYTF
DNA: TGTGCCAGCAGCCCCGAGAATAACTATGGCTACACCTTC

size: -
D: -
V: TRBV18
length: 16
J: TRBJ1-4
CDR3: CASSRANRATNEKLFF
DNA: TGTGCCAGCTCACGGGCCAACAGGGCAACTAATGAAAAACTGTTTTTT

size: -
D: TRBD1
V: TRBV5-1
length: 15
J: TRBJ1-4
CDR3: CASSREGWTGEKLFF
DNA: TGCGCCAGCAGCCGGGAGGGGTGGACAGGTGAAAAACTGTTTTTT

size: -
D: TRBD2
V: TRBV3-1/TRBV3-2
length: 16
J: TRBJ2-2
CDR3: CASSQGLAGVTGELFF
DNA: TGTGCCAGCAGCCAAGGACTAGCGGGGGTTACCGGGGAGCTGTTTTTT

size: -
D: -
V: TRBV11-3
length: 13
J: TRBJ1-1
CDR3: CASSLGPTRQAFF
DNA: TGTGCCAGCAGCTTAGGGCCGACCAGGCAAGCTTTCTTT

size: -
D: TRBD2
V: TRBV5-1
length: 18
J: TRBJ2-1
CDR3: CASRHRTSGTGAGNEQFF
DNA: TGCGCCAGCAGACACCGGACTAGCGGGACGGGGGCAGGCAATGAGCAGTTCTTC

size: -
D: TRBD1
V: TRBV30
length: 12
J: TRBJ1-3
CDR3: CAWGQAGNTIYF
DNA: TGTGCCTGGGGACAGGCGGGAAACACCATATATTTT

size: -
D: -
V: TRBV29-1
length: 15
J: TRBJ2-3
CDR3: CSVAPGSGATDTQYF
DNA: TGCAGCGTTGCCCCGGGGTCGGGAGCCACAGATACGCAGTATTTT

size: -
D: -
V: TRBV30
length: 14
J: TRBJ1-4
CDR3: CAWSQDSFNEKLFF
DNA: TGTGCCTGGAGTCAGGACTCCTTTAATGAAAAACTGTTTTTT

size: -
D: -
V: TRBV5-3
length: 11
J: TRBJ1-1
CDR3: CARNGAWVEVF
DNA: TGTGCCAGAAATGGGGCGTGGGTAGAGGTCTTT

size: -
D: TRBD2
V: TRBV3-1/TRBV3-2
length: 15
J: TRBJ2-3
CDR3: CASSQDSPSGDTQYF
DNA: TGTGCCAGCAGCCAAGATTCCCCTAGCGGGGATACGCAGTATTTT

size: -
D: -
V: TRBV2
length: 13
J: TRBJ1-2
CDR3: CASSSGKNYGYTF
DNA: TGTGCCAGCAGTTCAGGGAAGAACTATGGCTACACCTTC

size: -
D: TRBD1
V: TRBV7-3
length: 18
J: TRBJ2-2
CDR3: CASTLEAGRGLNTGELFF
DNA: TGTGCCAGCACCCTCGAGGCAGGAAGGGGGCTAAACACCGGGGAGCTGTTTTTT

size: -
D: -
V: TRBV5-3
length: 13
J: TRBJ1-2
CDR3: CARSLGQNYGYTF
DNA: TGTGCCAGAAGCTTGGGACAAAACTATGGCTACACCTTC

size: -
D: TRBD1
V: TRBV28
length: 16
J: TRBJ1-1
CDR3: CASRGQGASLNTEAFF
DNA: TGTGCCAGCAGGGGCCAGGGGGCCTCACTCAACACTGAAGCTTTCTTT

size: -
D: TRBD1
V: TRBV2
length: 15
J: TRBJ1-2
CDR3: CASSLSLQGEGGYTF
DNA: TGTGCCAGCAGTCTAAGTCTACAGGGGGAAGGTGGCTACACCTTC

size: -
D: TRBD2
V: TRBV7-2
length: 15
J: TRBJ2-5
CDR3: CASSSRPGLQETQYF
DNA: TGTGCCAGCAGCTCGAGACCGGGACTACAAGAGACCCAGTACTTC

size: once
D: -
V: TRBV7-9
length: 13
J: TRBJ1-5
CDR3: CASSTISGSPQHF
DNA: TGTGCCAGCAGCACCATTTCGGGGTCGCCCCAGCATTTT

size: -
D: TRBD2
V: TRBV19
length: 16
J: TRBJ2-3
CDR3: CASSSPGSGRTDTQYF
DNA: TGTGCCAGTAGTTCCCCTGGGAGCGGGAGGACAGATACGCAGTATTTT

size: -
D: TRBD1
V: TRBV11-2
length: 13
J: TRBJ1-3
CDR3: CASSQGALNTIYF
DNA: TGTGCCAGCAGCCAGGGGGCTTTAAACACCATATATTTT

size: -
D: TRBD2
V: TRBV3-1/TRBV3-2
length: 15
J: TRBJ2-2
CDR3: CASSQGLALFGELFF
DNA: TGTGCCAGCAGCCAAGGACTAGCGCTTTTCGGGGAGCTGTTTTTT

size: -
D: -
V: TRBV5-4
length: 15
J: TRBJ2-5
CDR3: CASSLAGGQKETQYF
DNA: TGTGCCAGCAGCTTGGCCGGGGGACAGAAAGAGACCCAGTACTTC

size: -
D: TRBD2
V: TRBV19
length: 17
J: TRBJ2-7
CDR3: CASSPGTSGGNLYEQYF
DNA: TGTGCCAGTAGTCCCGGGACTAGCGGAGGAAATCTCTACGAGCAGTACTTC

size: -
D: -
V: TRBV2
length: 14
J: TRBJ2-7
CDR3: CASMQAGASYEQYF
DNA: TGTGCCAGCATGCAGGCAGGGGCTTCCTACGAGCAGTACTTC

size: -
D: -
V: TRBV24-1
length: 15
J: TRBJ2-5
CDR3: CATSDPQGGQETQYF
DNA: TGTGCCACCAGTGACCCACAGGGAGGGCAAGAGACCCAGTACTTC

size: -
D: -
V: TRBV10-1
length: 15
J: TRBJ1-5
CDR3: CASTETRVEAQPQHF
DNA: TGCGCCAGCACCGAAACCAGGGTAGAGGCACAGCCCCAGCATTTT

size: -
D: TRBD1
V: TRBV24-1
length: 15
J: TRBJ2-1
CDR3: CATSDQTGANNEQFF
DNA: TGTGCCACCAGTGACCAGACAGGGGCCAACAATGAGCAGTTCTTC

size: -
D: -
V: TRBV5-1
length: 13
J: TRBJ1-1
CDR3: CASSALDYTEAFF
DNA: TGCGCCAGCAGCGCCCTGGACTACACTGAAGCTTTCTTT

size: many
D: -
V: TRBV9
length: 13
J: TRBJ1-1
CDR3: CASSVGVLTEAFF
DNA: TGTGCCAGCAGCGTCGGGGTACTCACTGAAGCTTTCTTT

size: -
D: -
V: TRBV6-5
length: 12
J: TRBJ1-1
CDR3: CASRRGNTEAFF
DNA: TGTGCCAGCCGACGGGGGAACACTGAAGCTTTCTTT

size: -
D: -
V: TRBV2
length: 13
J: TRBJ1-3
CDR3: CASSGGGRNTIYF
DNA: TGTGCCAGCAGTGGGGGGGGGAGAAACACCATATATTTT

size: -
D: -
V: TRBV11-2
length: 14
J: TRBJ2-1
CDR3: CASSLDVLPNEQFF
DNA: TGTGCCAGCAGCTTAGATGTCCTCCCCAATGAGCAGTTCTTC

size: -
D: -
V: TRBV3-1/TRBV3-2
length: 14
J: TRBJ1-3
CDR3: CASNQRGTGNTIYF
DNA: TGTGCCAGCAACCAAAGGGGGACTGGAAACACCATATATTTT

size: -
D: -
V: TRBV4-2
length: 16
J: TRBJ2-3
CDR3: CASSQAQGTSTDTQYF
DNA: TGTGCCAGCAGCCAAGCGCAGGGCACGAGCACAGATACGCAGTATTTT

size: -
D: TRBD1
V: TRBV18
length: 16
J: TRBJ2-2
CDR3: CASSPRGRRQDGELFF
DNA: TGTGCCAGCTCGCCAAGGGGGCGCCGACAGGACGGGGAGCTGTTTTTT

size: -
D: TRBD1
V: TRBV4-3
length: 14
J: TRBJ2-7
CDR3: CASSRGQGPYEQYF
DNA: TGCGCCAGCAGCCGAGGACAGGGACCCTACGAGCAGTACTTC

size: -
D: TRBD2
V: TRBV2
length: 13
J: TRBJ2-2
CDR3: CARRTSGNGELFF
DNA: TGTGCCAGACGGACTAGCGGGAACGGGGAGCTGTTTTTT

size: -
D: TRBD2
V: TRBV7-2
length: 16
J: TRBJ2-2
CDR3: CASTLILMAGGRGLFF
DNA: TGTGCCAGCACCTTAATCTTAATGGCGGGAGGGCGGGGGCTGTTTTTT

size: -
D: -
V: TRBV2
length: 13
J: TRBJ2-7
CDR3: CASTRSGLVEQYF
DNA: TGTGCCAGTACCCGTTCGGGTCTTGTGGAGCAGTACTTC

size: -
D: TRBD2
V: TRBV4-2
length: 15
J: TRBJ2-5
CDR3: CASRMTSGGRETQYF
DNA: TGTGCCAGCAGAATGACTAGCGGAGGAAGAGAGACCCAGTACTTC

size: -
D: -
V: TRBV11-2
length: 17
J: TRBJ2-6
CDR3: CASSLVFSTPGANVLTF
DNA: TGTGCCAGCAGCTTAGTTTTCAGTACGCCTGGGGCCAACGTCCTGACTTTC

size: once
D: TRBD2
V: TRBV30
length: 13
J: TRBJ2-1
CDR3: CAWNIAGENEQFF
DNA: TGTGCCTGGAATATAGCGGGAGAAAATGAGCAGTTCTTC

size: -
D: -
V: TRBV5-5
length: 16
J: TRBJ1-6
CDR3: CASSSQEGTLSGALHF
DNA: TGTGCCAGCAGCTCCCAGGAGGGCACCCTTTCGGGAGCCCTCCACTTT

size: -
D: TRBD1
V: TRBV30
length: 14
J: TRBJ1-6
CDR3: CAWNKGGRDSPLHF
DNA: TGTGCCTGGAATAAAGGGGGCCGGGATTCACCCCTCCACTTT

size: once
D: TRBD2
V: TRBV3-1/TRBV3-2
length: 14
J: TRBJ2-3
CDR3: CASSRGGGSDTQYF
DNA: TGTGCCAGCAGCCGGGGGGGTGGTTCTGATACGCAGTATTTT

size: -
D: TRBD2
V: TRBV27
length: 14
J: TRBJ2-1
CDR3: CATFSGRVFNEQFF
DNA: TGTGCCACCTTTAGCGGGAGGGTCTTCAATGAGCAGTTCTTC

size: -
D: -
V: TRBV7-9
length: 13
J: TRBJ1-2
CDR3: CASSYDDSDGYTF
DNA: TGTGCCAGCAGCTACGACGACTCGGATGGCTACACCTTC